The 20 T cell receptor beta chains presented below share a single source sample, sequenced in a study of cytotoxic CD8 clonotypes in ibrutinib-treated CLL. The assay was immunoSEQ multiplex PCR, and TCRdb's table has in-frame clones only and misses some. The sample shows fewer than 150,000 clones, under 90% of them seen only once. The sequences come from PBMCs, collected after 24 months of ibrutinib treatment. The receptors derive from a human donor with chronic lymphocytic leukemia.

This clone appeared once. The rearrangement links TRBV6-1 to TRBJ2-7; 9 positions agree with TRBD1. The germline gives CDR1 MNHNS, CDR2 SASEGT. With V trimmed by 4 bases and J by 4 bases, 5 bases remained unmatched. This CDR3 has 14 residues. Here the CDR3 reads CASSVGDRAYEQYF. For the CDR3, the DNA is TGTGCCAGCAGTGTAGGGGACAGGGCGTACGAGCAGTACTTC.

The chain recombines TRBV4-3 with TRBJ2-7, with 8 bases that match TRBD2. Germline V lookup: CDR1 LGHNA, CDR2 YSLEER. The CDR3 loop spans 16 amino acids. V shed 0 bases and J 2 bases; nucleotides not matched to a gene: 6. In nucleotides, the CDR3 is TGCGCCAGCAGCCAAGATGTTGCGGGGGGAGCCTACGAGCAGTACTTC. Protein product: CASSQDVAGGAYEQYF.

The gene calls are TRBV10-1 and TRBJ2-2, with TRBD1 matching over 8 bases. Germline CDR1 reads WNHNN; CDR2 reads SYGVQD (reference sequence). The CDR3 spans 16 residues. V lost 0 bases and J lost 0; bases outside the gene matches: 0. The CDR3 nucleotides read TGCGCCAGCAGTGAGTCGGGACAGGCGAACACCGGGGAGCTGTTTTTT. Protein: CASSESGQANTGELFF.

V and J are TRBV7-8 and TRBJ1-2, with unresolved D. Trimming removed 1 base at V and 0 bases at J, with 9 bases between. This CDR3 comprises 15 residues. The germline V gene encodes CDR1 SGHVS and CDR2 FQNEAQ. The CDR3 nucleotides are TGTGCCAGCAGCTTAGTCGGCCAGCCTAACTATGGCTACACCTTC. It translates to CASSLVGQPNYGYTF.

This clone was observed once. This CDR3 reads CASSEHRQSSYEQYF. Written as DNA, the CDR3 is TGCGCCAGCAGTGAGCACAGACAGAGCTCCTACGAGCAGTACTTC. The chain carries TRBV10-2 and TRBJ2-7; perhaps TRBD1 as D (5 bases). The CDR3 has 15 amino acids. Trimming shortened V by 2 bases and J by 0 bases, and 11 bases separated the two germline ends. From germline, CDR1 is WSHSY and CDR2 SAAADI.

The V call is TRBV5-1, the J call TRBJ2-5; D may match TRBD1 or TRBD2 (5 bases each). CDR1 and CDR2 from the germline V gene are SGHRS and YFSETQ. The CDR3 totals 14 residues. V was clipped by 4 bases and J by 5 bases, with 15 bases between them. The CDR3 reads CASSPGTREETQYF. CDR3 nucleotides: TGCGCCAGCAGCCCCGGGACGAGGGAGGAGACCCAGTACTTC.

The gene calls are TRBV4-1 and TRBJ1-1; TRBD1 aligns across 8 bases. This CDR3 is 15 amino acids long. The germline V gene has CDR1 MGHRA and CDR2 YSYEKL. V was pared by 1 base and J by 1 base, with 2 bases of the junction left unmatched. CDR3 nucleotides: TGCGCCAGCAGCCAAGTGGGGACAGGGAACACTGAAGCTTTCTTT. Translated, it gives CASSQVGTGNTEAFF.

The chain recombines TRBV6-6 with TRBJ2-1; no clear D. Per the germline V gene, CDR1 is MNHNY and CDR2 is SVGAGI (reference sequence). V shed 9 bases and J shed 9 bases, with 18 bases lying between them. The CDR3 is made up of 13 amino acids. The CDR3 region is CASSPSTASEQFF. The CDR3 nucleotides read TGTGCCAGTTCCCCCTCAACGGCTAGTGAGCAGTTCTTC.

This clone was found a few times. CDR3 sequence reads: CASSWNRGQETQYF. The CDR3 coding sequence is TGTGCCAGCAGCTGGAACAGGGGCCAAGAGACCCAGTACTTC. The chain joins TRBV7-2 to TRBJ2-5; TRBD1 matches 7 bases. The CDR3 has 14 amino acids. The junction had 3 bases not matched to a gene; V was cut back by 4 bases and J by 1 base. Germline V gene data show CDR1 as SGHTA and CDR2 as FQGNSA.

The chain links TRBV5-1 to TRBJ2-7; TRBD1 agrees at 7 bases. V lost 5 bases to trimming and J lost 2 bases; unmatched junction nucleotides: 4. CDR3 length: 13 amino acids. Looked up from germline, CDR1 is SGHRS and CDR2 is YFSETQ. The CDR3 nucleotides are TGCGCCAGCAGAAGGGACAGCACCTACGAGCAGTACTTC. Encoded protein: CASRRDSTYEQYF.

In DNA form, the CDR3 reads TGCGCCAGCAGCTTGGACAGGGAGCTATCCGGCTACACCTTC. Its protein product is CASSLDRELSGYTF. V usage is TRBV5-1 and J usage is TRBJ1-2; tentatively, D is TRBD1 (6 bases). Trimming removed 0 bases from V and 8 bases from J, with 14 bases in between. This CDR3 is built from 14 residues. Germline-derived CDR1 and CDR2 are SGHRS and YFSETQ.

The rearrangement links TRBV19 to TRBJ1-3; TRBD1 aligns across 7 bases. This CDR3 region has 15 residues. V lost 0 bases and J lost 2; bases outside the gene matches: 1. CDR1 and CDR2 from the germline V gene are LNHDA and SQIVND (reference sequence). The CDR3 DNA reads as TGTGCCAGTAGTATAGAGGGGACAGCTGGAAACACCATATATTTT. This encodes CASSIEGTAGNTIYF.

This clone was seen a single time. The chain carries TRBV5-1 and TRBJ2-7, with TRBD1 matching 7 bases. Germline V gives CDR1 SGHRS, CDR2 YFSETQ. Germline trimming cut 0 bases from V and 2 bases from J; bases unmatched to any gene: 5. This CDR3 region has 15 residues. Here the CDR3 DNA reads TGCGCCAGCAGCTTGGAGCCAGGACAGGCCTACGAGCAGTACTTC. Residues: CASSLEPGQAYEQYF.

The chain carries TRBV11-1 and TRBJ1-4; TRBD1 matches 9 bases. CDR1 and CDR2 from the germline V gene are SGHAT and FQDESV (reference sequence). The CDR3 sequence is 15 residues long. V lost 6 bases to trimming and J lost 4 bases; unmatched junction nucleotides: 6. The CDR3: CASSYPGQGNEKLFF. CDR3 bases: TGTGCCAGCAGTTATCCGGGACAGGGTAATGAAAAACTGTTTTTT. The full variable domain, its missing parts supplied by reference TRBV11-1 and TRBJ1-4, is EAEVAQSPRYKITEKSQAVAFWCDPISGHATLYWYRQILGQGPELLVQFQDESVVDDSQLPKDRFSAERLKGVDSTLKIQPAELGDSAMYLCASSYPGQGNEKLFFGSGTQLSVL.

This rearrangement joins TRBV11-2 to TRBJ2-5; the D gene is possibly TRBD2 (6 bases). The end of the DNA is better explained by TRBJ2-7, so the J call may be wrong. The CDR3 contains 16 residues. Germline V gene lookup returns CDR1 SGHAT and CDR2 FQNNGV. The CDR3 loop reads CASSSLAGPLAYEQYF. Written as DNA, the CDR3 is TGTGCCAGCAGCTCCTTGGCGGGACCGTTGGCCTACGAGCAGTACTTC.

The chain links TRBV19 to TRBJ2-7; 7 bases line up with TRBD2. The CDR3 has 14 residues. The V and J ends lost 6 bases and 3 bases, in that order; junction bases with no gene match: 8. Germline CDR1 LNHDA, CDR2 SQIVND (reference sequence). The DNA for the CDR3 is TGTGCCAGTAGCCCAAGGGAGGGCCTCTACGAGCAGTACTTC. Protein: CASSPREGLYEQYF.

The rearrangement uses TRBV12-5 and TRBJ1-5, with 8 positions matching TRBD1. Germline CDR1 reads LGHNT; CDR2 reads FRNRAP. This CDR3 has 19 amino acids. V dropped 5 bases and J dropped 1; count of bases not matched to a gene: 16. CDR3 sequence: CASGAAPGQVVLSNQPQHF. DNA of the CDR3: TGTGCTAGTGGTGCCGCTCCGGGACAGGTGGTTCTAAGCAATCAGCCCCAGCATTTT.

This clone was counted between two and nine times. J is TRBJ1-4 and V is TRBV15, with unresolved D. The CDR3 runs to 16 residues. Trimming took 4 bases from V and 3 from J, leaving 15 bases between them. Germline CDR1 is LNHNV and CDR2 is YYDKDF (reference sequence). The CDR3 protein is CATSTQLRAANEKLFF. The DNA for the CDR3 is TGTGCCACCAGCACGCAGCTGAGGGCGGCTAATGAAAAACTGTTTTTT.

V is TRBV6-1 and J is TRBJ2-3; maybe TRBD2 (6 bases). Germline V lookup: CDR1 MNHNS, CDR2 SASEGT. V shed 5 bases and J shed 4 bases, with 13 bases lying between them. The CDR3 sequence is 14 residues long. The CDR3 here is CASSPAGYADTQYF. The CDR3 nucleotides are TGTGCCAGCAGTCCGGCGGGGTATGCAGATACGCAGTATTTT.

DNA for the CDR3: TGTGCCAGTACCCAAGGAAGAGGGGGTAACTATGGCTACACCTTC. Translating gives CASTQGRGGNYGYTF. The chain uses TRBV19 and TRBJ1-2, with D possibly matching TRBD1 (6 bases). Germline V CDR1 and CDR2: LNHDA, SQIVND (reference sequence). Trimming stripped 7 bases from V and 1 base from J, with 16 bases between. This CDR3 spans 15 amino acids.